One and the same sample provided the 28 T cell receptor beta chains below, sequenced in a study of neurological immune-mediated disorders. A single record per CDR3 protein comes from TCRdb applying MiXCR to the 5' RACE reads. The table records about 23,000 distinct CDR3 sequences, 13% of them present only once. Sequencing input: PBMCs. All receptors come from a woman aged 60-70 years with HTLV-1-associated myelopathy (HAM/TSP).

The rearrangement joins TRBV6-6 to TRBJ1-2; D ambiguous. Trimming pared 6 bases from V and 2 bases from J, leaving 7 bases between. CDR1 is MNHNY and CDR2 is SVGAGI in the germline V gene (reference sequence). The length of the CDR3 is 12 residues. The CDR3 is CASRTDNYGYTF. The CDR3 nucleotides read TGTGCCAGCAGAACCGACAACTATGGCTACACCTTC.

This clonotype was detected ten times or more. DNA of the CDR3: TGTGCCAGCGTAGAGGGACAGGGAAGTAGCTACACCTTC. It codes for CASVEGQGSSYTF. J is TRBJ1-2 and V is TRBV3-1; 9 bases agree with TRBD1. From germline, CDR1 is LGHDT and CDR2 YNNKEL (reference sequence). The length of the CDR3 is 13 residues. The V segment lost 8 bases and the J segment 9 bases; nucleotides outside the gene matches: 10. The variable domain in full, completed from reference TRBV3-1 and TRBJ1-2, reads DTAVSQTPKYLVTQMGNDKSIKCEQNLGHDTMYWYKQDSKKFLKIMFSYNNKELIINETVPNRFSPKSPDKAHLNLHINSLELGDSAVYFCASVEGQGSSYTFGSGTRLTVV.

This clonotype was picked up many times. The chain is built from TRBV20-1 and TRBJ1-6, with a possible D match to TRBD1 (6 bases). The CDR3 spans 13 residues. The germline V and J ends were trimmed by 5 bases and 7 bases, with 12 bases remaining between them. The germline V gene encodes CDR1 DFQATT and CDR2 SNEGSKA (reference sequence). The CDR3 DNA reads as TGCAGTGCTGGAGGACAGAGGAATTCACCCCTCCACTTT. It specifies CSAGGQRNSPLHF.

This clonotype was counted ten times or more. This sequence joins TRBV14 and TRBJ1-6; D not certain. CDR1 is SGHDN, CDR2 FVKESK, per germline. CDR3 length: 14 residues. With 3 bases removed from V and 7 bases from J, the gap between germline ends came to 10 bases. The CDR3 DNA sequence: TGTGCCAGCAGCCAGGGCCGGGAGAATTCACCCCTCCACTTT. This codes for CASSQGRENSPLHF.

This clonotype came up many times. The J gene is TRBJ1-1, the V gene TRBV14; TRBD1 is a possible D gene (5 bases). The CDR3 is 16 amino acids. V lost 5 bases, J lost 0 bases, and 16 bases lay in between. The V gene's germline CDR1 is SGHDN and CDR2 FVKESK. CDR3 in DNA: TGTGCCAGCAGCAGGCCCCCCCGGACAATGAACACTGAAGCTTTCTTT. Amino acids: CASSRPPRTMNTEAFF.

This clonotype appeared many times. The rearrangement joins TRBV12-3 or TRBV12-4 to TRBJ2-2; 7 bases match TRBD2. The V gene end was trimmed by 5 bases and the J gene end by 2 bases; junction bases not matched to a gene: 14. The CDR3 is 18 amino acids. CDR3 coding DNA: TGTGCCAGCAGTCTTGCACAGCGCGGGACTATAAACACCGGGGAGCTGTTTTTT. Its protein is CASSLAQRGTINTGELFF.

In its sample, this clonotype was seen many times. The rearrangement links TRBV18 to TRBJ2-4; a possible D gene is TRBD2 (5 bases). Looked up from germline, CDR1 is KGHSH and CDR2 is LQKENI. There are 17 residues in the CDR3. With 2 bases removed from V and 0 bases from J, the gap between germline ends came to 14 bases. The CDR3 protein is CASSPRAEGLAKNIQYF. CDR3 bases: TGTGCCAGCTCACCAAGGGCCGAGGGCTTAGCCAAAAACATTCAGTACTTC.

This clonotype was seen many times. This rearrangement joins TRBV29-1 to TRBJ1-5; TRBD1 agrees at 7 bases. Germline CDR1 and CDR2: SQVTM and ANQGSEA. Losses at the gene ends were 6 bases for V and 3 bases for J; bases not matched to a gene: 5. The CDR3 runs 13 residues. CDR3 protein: CSVRTGFNQPQHF. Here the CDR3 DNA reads TGCAGCGTCCGGACAGGATTCAATCAGCCCCAGCATTTT.

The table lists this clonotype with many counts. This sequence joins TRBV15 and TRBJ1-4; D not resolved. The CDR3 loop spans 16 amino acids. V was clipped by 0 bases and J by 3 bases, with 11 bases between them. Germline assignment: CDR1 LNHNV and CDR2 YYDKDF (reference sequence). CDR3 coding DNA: TGTGCCACCAGCAGAGAGAGTCGCAGACCTAATGAAAAACTGTTTTTT. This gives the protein CATSRESRRPNEKLFF.

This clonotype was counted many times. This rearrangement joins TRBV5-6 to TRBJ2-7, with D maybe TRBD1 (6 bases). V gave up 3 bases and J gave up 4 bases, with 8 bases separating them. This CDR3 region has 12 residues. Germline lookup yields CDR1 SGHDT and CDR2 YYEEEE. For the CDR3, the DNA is TGTGCCAGCAGCTCGGACAGATACGAGCAGTACTTC. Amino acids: CASSSDRYEQYF.

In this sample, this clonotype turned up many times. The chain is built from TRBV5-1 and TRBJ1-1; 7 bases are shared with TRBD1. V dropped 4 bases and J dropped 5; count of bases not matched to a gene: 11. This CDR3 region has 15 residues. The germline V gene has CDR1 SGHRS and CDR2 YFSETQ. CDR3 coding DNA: TGCGCCAGCAGCCTAAGGGGGCCTAAAATGACTGAAGCTTTCTTT. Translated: CASSLRGPKMTEAFF. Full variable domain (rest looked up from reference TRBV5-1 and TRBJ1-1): KAGVTQTPRYLIKTRGQQVTLSCSPISGHRSVSWYQQTPGQGLQFLFEYFSETQRNKGNFPGRFSGRQFSNSRSEMNVSTLELGDSALYLCASSLRGPKMTEAFFGQGTRLTVV.

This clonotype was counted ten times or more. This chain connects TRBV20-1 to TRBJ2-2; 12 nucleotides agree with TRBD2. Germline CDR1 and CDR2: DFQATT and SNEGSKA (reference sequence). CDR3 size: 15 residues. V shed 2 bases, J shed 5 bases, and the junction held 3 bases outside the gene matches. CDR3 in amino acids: CSARRGTSGTGELFF. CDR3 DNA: TGCAGTGCTAGACGAGGGACTAGCGGGACCGGGGAGCTGTTTTTT.

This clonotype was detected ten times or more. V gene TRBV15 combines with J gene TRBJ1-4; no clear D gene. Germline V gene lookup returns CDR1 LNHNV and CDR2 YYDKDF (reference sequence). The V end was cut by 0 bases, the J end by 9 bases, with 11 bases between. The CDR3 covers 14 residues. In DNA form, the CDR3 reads TGTGCCACCAGCAGAGATAAGGTAGCGAAAAAACTGTTTTTT. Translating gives CATSRDKVAKKLFF.

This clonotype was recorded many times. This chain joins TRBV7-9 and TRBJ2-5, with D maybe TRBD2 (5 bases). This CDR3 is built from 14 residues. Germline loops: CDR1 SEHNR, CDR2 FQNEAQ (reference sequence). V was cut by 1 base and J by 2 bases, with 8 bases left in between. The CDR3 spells CASSLDGDQETQYF. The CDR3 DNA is TGTGCCAGCAGCTTAGACGGGGATCAAGAGACCCAGTACTTC.

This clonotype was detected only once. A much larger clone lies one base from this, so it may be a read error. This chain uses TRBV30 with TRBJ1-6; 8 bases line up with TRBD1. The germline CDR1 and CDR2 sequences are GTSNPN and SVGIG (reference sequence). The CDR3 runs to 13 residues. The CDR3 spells CVWRTGWNSPLHF. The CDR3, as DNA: TGTGTCTGGAGGACAGGGTGGAATTCACCCCTCCACTTT.

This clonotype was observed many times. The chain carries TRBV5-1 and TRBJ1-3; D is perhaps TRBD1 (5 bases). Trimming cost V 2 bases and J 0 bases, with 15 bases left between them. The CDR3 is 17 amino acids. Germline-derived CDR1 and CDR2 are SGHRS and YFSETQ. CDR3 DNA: TGCGCCAGCAGCTTCCTTCCGGGACCTAGCTCTGGAAACACCATATATTTT. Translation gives CASSFLPGPSSGNTIYF.

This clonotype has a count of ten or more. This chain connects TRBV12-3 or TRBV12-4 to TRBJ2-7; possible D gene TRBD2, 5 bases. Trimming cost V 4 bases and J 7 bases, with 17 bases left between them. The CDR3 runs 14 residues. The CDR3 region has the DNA TGTGCCAGCAGTTCATACCCCGGGGTGGGGGAGCAGTACTTC. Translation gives CASSSYPGVGEQYF.

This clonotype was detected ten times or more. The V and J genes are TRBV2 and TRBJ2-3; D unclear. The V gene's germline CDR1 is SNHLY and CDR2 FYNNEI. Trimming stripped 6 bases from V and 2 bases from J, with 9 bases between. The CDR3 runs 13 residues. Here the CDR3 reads CASRTRTTDTQYF. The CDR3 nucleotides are TGTGCCAGCAGGACGAGAACCACAGATACGCAGTATTTT. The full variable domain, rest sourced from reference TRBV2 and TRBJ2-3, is EPEVTQTPSHQVTQMGQEVILRCVPISNHLYFYWYRQILGQKVEFLVSFYNNEISEKSEIFDDQFSVERPDGSNFTLKIRSTKLEDSAMYFCASRTRTTDTQYFGPGTRLTVL.

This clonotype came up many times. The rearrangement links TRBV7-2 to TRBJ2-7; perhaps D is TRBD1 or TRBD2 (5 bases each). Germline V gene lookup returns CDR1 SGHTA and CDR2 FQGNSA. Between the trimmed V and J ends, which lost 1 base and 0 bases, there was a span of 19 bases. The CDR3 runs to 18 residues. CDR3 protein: CASSLEVPGQHFSYEQYF. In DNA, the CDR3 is TGTGCCAGCAGCTTAGAGGTCCCGGGGCAGCACTTCTCCTACGAGCAGTACTTC.

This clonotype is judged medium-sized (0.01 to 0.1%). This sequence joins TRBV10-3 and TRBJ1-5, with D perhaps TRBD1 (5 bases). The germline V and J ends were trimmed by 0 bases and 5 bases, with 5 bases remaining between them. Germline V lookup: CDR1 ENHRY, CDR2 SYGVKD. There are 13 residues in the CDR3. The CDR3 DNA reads TGTGCCATCAGTGAGTCCAGGGATCAGCCCCAGCATTTT. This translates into CAISESRDQPQHF.

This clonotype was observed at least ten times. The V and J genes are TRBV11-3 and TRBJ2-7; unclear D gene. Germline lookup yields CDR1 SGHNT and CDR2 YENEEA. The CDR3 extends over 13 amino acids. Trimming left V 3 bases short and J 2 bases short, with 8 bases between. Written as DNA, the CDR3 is TGTGCCAGCAGCTTCGGCAGGCCCTACGAGCAGTACTTC. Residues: CASSFGRPYEQYF.

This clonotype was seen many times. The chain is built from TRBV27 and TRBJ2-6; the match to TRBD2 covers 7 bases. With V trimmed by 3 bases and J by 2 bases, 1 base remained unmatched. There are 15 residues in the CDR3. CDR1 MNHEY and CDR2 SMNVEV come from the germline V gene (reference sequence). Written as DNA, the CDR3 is TGTGCCAGCAGTTTGGGGGGGGCTGGGGCCAACGTCCTGACTTTC. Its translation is CASSLGGAGANVLTF.

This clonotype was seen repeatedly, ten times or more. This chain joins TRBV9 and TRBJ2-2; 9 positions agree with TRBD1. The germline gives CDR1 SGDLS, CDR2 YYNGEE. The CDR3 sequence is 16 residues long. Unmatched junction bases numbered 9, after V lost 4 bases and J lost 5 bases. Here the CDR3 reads CASSNPGTGFTGELFF. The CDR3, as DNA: TGTGCCAGCAGCAACCCGGGGACAGGGTTTACCGGGGAGCTGTTTTTT.

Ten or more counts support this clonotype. CDR3 bases: TGTGCCAGCAGTTTAGGGACGGACTATGGCTACACCTTC. Its translation is CASSLGTDYGYTF. This rearrangement joins TRBV12-3 or TRBV12-4 to TRBJ1-2, with unresolved D. This CDR3 comprises 13 residues. V was cut by 1 base and J by 3 bases, with 6 bases left in between.

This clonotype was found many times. CDR3 sequence (DNA): TGTGCCAGCAGCGGAAGGACAGATACGCAGTATTTT. Encoded protein: CASSGRTDTQYF. The chain is built from TRBV9 and TRBJ2-3; D not certain. V gave up 3 bases and J gave up 3 bases, with 5 bases separating them. Germline CDR1 and CDR2: SGDLS and YYNGEE. This CDR3 is built from 12 residues. The full variable domain, with the rest looked up from reference TRBV9 and TRBJ2-3, is DSGVTQTPKHLITATGQRVTLRCSPRSGDLSVYWYQQSLDQGLQFLIQYYNGEERAKGNILERFSAQQFPDLHSELNLSSLELGDSALYFCASSGRTDTQYFGPGTRLTVL.

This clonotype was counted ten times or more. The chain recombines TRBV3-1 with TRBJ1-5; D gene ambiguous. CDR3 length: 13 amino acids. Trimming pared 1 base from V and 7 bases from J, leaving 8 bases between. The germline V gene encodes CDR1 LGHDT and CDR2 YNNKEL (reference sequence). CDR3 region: CASSQGGGQPQHF. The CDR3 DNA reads TGTGCCAGCAGCCAAGGTGGTGGGCAGCCCCAGCATTTT.

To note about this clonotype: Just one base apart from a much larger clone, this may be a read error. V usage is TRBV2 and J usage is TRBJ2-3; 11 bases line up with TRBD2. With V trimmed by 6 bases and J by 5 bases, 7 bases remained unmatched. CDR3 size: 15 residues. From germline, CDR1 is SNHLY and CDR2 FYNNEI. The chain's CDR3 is CASRPGLAERDTQYF. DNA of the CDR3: TGTGCCAGCAGGCCGGGACTAGCGGAGAGAGATACGCAGTATTTT.

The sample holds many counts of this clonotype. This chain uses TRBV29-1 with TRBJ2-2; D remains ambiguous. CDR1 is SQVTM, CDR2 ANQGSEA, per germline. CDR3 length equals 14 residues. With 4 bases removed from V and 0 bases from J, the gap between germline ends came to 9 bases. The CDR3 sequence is CSVVAEANTGELFF. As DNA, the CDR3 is TGCAGCGTTGTGGCAGAAGCGAACACCGGGGAGCTGTTTTTT.